This T cell receptor beta chain stems from a study of T-cell memory formation after mild COVID-19. Study-wide points: Clones shrinking between day 15 and 85 showed a balanced CD4/CD8 split, and those that grew later tilted toward CD4+. Pre-infection memory held some responding clones, suggesting pre-existing cross-reactive T cells responded.

This clonotype was recorded at least ten times. The target antigen is unknown. Employing constant-segment primers, 5'RACE generated TCR alpha and TCR beta cDNA libraries bearing sample barcodes and UMIs. Via MiXCR, TCRdb re-called the 5' RACE reads, giving one row per CDR3 protein. The repertoire consists of about 310,000 distinct CDR3 sequences, with more than 15% occurring once and the leading ten covering roughly 22%. The V and J ends lost 2 bases and 2 bases, in that order; junction bases with no gene match: 5. The germline V gene encodes CDR1 SGHRS and CDR2 YFSETQ. This CDR3 region has 15 residues.

This TCR derives from a man in his late teens or twenties who had mild COVID-19 (a few samples of this study predate the infection). Cell type and time point are not known. Sequencing was performed on PBMCs or a T cell subset sorted from them (not recorded which). This chain uses TRBV5-1 with TRBJ2-7; TRBD1 matches 9 bases. For the CDR3, the DNA is TGCGCCAGCAGCTTTTGGACAGGGGACCCCTACGAGCAGTACTTC. This encodes CASSFWTGDPYEQYF.